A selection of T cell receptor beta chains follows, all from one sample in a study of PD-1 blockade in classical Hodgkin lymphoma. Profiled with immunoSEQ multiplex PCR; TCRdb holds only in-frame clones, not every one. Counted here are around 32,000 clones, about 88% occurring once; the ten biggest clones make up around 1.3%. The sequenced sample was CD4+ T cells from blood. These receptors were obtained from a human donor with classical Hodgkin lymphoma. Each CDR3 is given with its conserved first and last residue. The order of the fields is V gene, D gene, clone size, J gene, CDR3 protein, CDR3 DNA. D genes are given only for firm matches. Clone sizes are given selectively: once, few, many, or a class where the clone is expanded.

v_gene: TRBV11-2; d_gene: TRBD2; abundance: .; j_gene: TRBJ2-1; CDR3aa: CASSPREAGGPRNEQFF; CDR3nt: TGTGCCAGCAGCCCGAGAGAGGCGGGAGGGCCTAGGAATGAGCAGTTCTTC
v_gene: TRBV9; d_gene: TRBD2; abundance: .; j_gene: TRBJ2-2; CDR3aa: CASSLTSGSMSSGELFF; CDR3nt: TGTGCCAGCAGCTTGACTAGCGGGAGTATGTCTTCCGGGGAGCTGTTTTTT
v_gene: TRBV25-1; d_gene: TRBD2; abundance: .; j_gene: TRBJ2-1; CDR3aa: CASSRGLADYNEQFF; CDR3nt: TGTGCCAGCAGTAGGGGACTAGCGGACTACAATGAGCAGTTCTTC
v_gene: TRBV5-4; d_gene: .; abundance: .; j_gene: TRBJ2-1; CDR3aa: CASNRGGSAGEAYNEQFF; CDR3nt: TGTGCCAGCAACAGGGGGGGTTCGGCGGGAGAGGCCTACAATGAGCAGTTCTTC
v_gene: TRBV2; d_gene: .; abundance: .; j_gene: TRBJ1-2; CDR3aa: CASSVGQALLSGGYTF; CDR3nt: TGTGCCAGCAGTGTGGGGCAGGCCCTCCTCTCTGGTGGCTACACCTTC
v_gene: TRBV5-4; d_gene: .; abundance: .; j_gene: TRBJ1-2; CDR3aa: CASSLDGLGPLNGYTF; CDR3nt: TGTGCCAGCAGCTTGGACGGGTTGGGCCCGTTAAATGGCTACACCTTC
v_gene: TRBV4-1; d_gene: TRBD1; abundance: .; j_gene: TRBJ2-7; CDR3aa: CASSQEKGQGYEQYF; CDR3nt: TGCGCCAGCAGCCAAGAGAAGGGACAGGGTTACGAGCAGTACTTC
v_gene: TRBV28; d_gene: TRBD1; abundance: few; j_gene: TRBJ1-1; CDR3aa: CASRQGQRVVKEAFF; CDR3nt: TGTGCCAGCAGACAGGGACAGAGAGTGGTTAAAGAGGCTTTCTTT
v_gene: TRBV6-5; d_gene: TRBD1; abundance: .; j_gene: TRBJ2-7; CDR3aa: CASSETGVEQYF; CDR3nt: TGTGCCAGCAGCGAGACAGGGGTAGAGCAGTACTTC
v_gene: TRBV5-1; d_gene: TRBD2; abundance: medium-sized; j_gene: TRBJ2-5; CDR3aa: CASESGSGETQYF; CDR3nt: TGCGCCAGCGAGAGCGGGAGCGGAGAGACCCAGTACTTC
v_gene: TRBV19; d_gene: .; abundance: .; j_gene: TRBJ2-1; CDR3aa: CASSIRNEQFF; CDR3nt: TGTGCCAGTAGTATCCGCAATGAGCAGTTCTTC
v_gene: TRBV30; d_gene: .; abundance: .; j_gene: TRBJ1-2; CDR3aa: CAWSVNRGGYGYTF; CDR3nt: TGTGCCTGGAGTGTAAATCGTGGAGGATATGGCTACACCTTC
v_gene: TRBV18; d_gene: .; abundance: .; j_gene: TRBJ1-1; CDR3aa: CASSEGARNTEAFF; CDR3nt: TGTGCCAGCTCCGAAGGGGCACGGAACACTGAAGCTTTCTTT
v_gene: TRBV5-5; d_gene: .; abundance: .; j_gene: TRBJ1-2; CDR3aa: CASSLGLSDYTF; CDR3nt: TGTGCCAGCAGCTTGGGACTCAGCGACTACACCTTC
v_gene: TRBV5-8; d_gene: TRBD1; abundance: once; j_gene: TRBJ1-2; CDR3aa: CASSQTGTGVGYTF; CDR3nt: TGTGCCAGCAGCCAAACCGGGACAGGGGTTGGCTACACCTTC
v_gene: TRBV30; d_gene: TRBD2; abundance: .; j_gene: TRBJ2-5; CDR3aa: CAWGPGGRETQYF; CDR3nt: TGTGCCTGGGGGCCGGGAGGGCGGGAGACCCAGTACTTC
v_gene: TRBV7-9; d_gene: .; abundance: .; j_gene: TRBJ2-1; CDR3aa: CASSLGGRGRRNEQFF; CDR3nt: TGTGCCAGCAGCTTAGGGGGCAGGGGGAGGAGGAATGAGCAGTTCTTC
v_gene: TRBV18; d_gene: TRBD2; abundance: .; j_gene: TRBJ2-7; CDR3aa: CASSPTSGSYEQYF; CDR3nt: TGTGCCAGCTCGCCCACTAGCGGGTCCTACGAGCAGTACTTC
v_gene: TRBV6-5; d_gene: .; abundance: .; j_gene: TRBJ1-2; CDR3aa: CASSYSRGSYGYTF; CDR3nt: TGTGCCAGCAGTTACTCGAGGGGTAGCTATGGCTACACCTTC
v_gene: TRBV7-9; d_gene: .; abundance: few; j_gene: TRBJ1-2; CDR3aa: CASSLSGYTF; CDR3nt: TGTGCCAGCAGCTTATCGGGCTACACCTTC
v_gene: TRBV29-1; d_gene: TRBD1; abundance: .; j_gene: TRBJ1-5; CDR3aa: CSVALGQGRQPQHF; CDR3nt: TGCAGCGTTGCTTTGGGACAGGGTCGTCAGCCCCAGCATTTT
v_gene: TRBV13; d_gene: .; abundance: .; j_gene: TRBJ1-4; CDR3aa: CASRPTGRAFLHTNEKLFF; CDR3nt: TGTGCCAGCAGACCAACAGGGAGGGCCTTCCTACACACTAATGAAAAACTGTTTTTT
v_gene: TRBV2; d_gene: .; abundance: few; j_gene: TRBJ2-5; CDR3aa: CASSSGVETQYF; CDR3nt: TGTGCCAGCAGTTCAGGGGTGGAGACCCAGTACTTC
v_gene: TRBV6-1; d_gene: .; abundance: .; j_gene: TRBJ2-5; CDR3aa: CASSELSRGETQYF; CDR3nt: TGTGCCAGCAGTGAACTTAGTAGGGGGGAGACCCAGTACTTC
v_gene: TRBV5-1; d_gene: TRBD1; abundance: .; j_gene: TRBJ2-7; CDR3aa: CASSWSGTGENEQYF; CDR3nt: TGCGCCAGCAGCTGGAGCGGGACAGGGGAGAACGAGCAGTACTTC
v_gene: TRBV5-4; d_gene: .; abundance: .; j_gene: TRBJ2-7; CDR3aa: CASSFGTSYEQYF; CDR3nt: TGTGCCAGCAGCTTCGGGACCAGTTACGAGCAGTACTTC
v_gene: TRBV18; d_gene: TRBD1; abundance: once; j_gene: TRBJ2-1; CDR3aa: CASSLGQGIIGSYNEQFF; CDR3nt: TGTGCCAGCTCACTTGGACAGGGGATAATAGGCTCCTACAATGAGCAGTTCTTC
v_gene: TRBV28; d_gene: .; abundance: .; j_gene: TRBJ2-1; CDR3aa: CASSSIPPEQFF; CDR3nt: TGTGCCAGCAGTTCGATTCCGCCCGAGCAGTTCTTC
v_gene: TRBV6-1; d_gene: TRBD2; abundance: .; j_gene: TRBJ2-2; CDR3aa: CASSATSGGTGELFF; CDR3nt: TGTGCCAGCAGTGCCACTAGCGGGGGGACCGGGGAGCTGTTTTTT
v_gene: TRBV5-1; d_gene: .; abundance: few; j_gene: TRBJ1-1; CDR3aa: CASSLAGDKAFF; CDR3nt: TGCGCCAGCAGCCTTGCAGGGGACAAAGCTTTCTTT
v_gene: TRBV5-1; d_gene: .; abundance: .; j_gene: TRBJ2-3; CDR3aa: CASSLGGTTSTDTQYF; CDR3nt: TGCGCCAGCAGCTTGGGAGGGACAACTAGCACAGATACGCAGTATTTT
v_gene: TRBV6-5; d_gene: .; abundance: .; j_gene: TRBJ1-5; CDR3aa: CASSPRRAYQPQHF; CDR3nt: TGTGCCAGCAGTCCACGCAGGGCGTATCAGCCCCAGCATTTT
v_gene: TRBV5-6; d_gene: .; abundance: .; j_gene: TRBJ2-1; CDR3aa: CASSLERALGNEQFF; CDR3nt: TGTGCCAGCAGCCTAGAGCGGGCTCTGGGGAATGAGCAGTTCTTC
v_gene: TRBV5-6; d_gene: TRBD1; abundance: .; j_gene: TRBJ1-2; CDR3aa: CASSPDRGGYTF; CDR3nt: TGTGCCAGCAGTCCGGACAGGGGTGGCTACACCTTC
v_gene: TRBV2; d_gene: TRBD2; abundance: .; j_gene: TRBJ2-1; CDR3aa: CASSLAGGVYNEQFF; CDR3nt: TGTGCCAGCAGTTTAGCGGGAGGGGTTTACAATGAGCAGTTCTTC
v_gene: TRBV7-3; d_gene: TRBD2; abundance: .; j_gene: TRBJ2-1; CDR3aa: CASSLTTSGGYNEQFF; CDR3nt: TGTGCCAGCAGCTTAACGACTAGCGGGGGGTACAATGAGCAGTTCTTC
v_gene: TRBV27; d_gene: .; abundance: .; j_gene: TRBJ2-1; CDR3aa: CASSYRGGNEQFF; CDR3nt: TGTGCCAGCAGTTACAGGGGGGGCAATGAGCAGTTCTTC
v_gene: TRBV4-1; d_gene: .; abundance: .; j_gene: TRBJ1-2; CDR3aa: CASSRGANYGYTF; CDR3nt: TGCGCCAGCAGCCGGGGCGCTAACTATGGCTACACCTTC
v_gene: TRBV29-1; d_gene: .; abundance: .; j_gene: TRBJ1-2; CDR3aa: CSVEANGNGYTF; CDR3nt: TGCAGCGTTGAAGCCAACGGGAATGGCTACACCTTC
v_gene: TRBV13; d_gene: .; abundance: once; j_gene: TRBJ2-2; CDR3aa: CASSPEGWGATTGELFF; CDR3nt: TGTGCCAGCAGCCCCGAAGGATGGGGGGCGACCACCGGGGAGCTGTTTTTT